These 17 T cell receptor beta chains came from one sample sequenced in a study of memory CD4+ T cells and cytomegalovirus serostatus. Some clones are missing from TCRdb's copy, which holds only in-frame ones; the method was immunoSEQ multiplex PCR. The table shows over 40,000 clones, with roughly 80% occurring only once. The sort gate was single viable CD3+CD4+CD8-CD45RO+ cells for memory CD4+ T cells. What was sequenced was memory CD4+ T cells from blood. The receptors were sampled from an adult in good health and CMV-seropositive.

The chain is built from TRBV28 and TRBJ2-3, with D uncertain. The germline V and J ends were trimmed by 2 bases and 1 base, with 10 bases remaining between them. CDR1 is MDHEN, CDR2 SYDVKM, per germline. This CDR3 is 15 amino acids long. The chain's CDR3 is CASSLEGSGTDTQYF. DNA of the CDR3: TGTGCCAGCAGTTTAGAAGGGTCGGGCACAGATACGCAGTATTTT. Full variable domain (missing parts from reference TRBV28 and TRBJ2-3): DVKVTQSSRYLVKRTGEKVFLECVQDMDHENMFWYRQDPGLGLRLIYFSYDVKMKEKGDIPEGYSVSREKKERFSLILESASTNQTSMYLCASSLEGSGTDTQYFGPGTRLTVL.

J is TRBJ2-7 and V is TRBV19, with D perhaps matching TRBD1 or TRBD2 (5 bases each). Looked up from germline, CDR1 is LNHDA and CDR2 is SQIVND (reference sequence). There are 15 residues in the CDR3. Trimming took off 6 bases at V and 2 bases at J, with 17 bases between the two ends. The CDR3 reads CASRYRDRGTYEQYF. In DNA form, the CDR3 reads TGTGCCAGTAGGTACCGGGACCGGGGCACCTACGAGCAGTACTTC.

The chain joins TRBV7-2 to TRBJ2-5; no clear D gene. Trimming removed 1 base at V and 5 bases at J, with 8 bases between. The CDR3 extends over 13 amino acids. CDR1 SGHTA and CDR2 FQGNSA come from the germline V gene. The CDR3 here is CASSLGSAETQYF. The CDR3 bases are TGTGCCAGCAGCTTAGGGTCGGCGGAGACCCAGTACTTC.

The J gene is TRBJ2-7, the V gene TRBV7-9, with D perhaps TRBD1 or TRBD2 (5 bases each). The ends were cut back, 2 bases at V and 8 bases at J, with 13 bases in the middle. CDR1 is SEHNR, CDR2 FQNEAQ, per germline (reference sequence). CDR3 length: 13 residues. DNA for the CDR3: TGTGCCAGCAGCTTAACCGGGGCCTCCCAGCAGTACTTC. Protein product: CASSLTGASQQYF.

The CDR3 DNA follows: TGTGCCAGCAGTGAAGCTACTAGCGGGGGCGAGACCCAGTACTTC. As protein: CASSEATSGGETQYF. The chain joins TRBV2 to TRBJ2-5, with TRBD2 matching over 11 bases. V lost 0 bases and J lost 5; bases outside the gene matches: 2. CDR3 size: 15 residues. From germline, CDR1 is SNHLY and CDR2 FYNNEI.

The chain's CDR3 is CASSPTRRSGEQFF. Here the CDR3 DNA reads TGTGCCAGCAGCCCTACTAGGCGTTCGGGTGAGCAGTTCTTC. The chain links TRBV7-2 to TRBJ2-1, with D tentatively TRBD2 (5 bases). Trimming removed 5 bases from V and 9 bases from J, with 17 bases in between. This CDR3 is 14 amino acids long. The germline gives CDR1 SGHTA, CDR2 FQGNSA.

The gene calls are TRBV28 and TRBJ1-1, with 11 bases identical to TRBD1. The CDR3 is 14 amino acids. V was clipped by 5 bases and J by 7 bases; unmatched bases: 6. Looked up from germline, CDR1 is MDHEN and CDR2 is SYDVKM. CDR3 sequence: CASSHPGQGVEAFF. DNA of the CDR3: TGTGCCAGCAGTCATCCGGGACAGGGGGTTGAAGCTTTCTTT.

The rearrangement uses TRBV19 and TRBJ1-1, with D tentatively TRBD1 (5 bases). Looked up from germline, CDR1 is LNHDA and CDR2 is SQIVND (reference sequence). The CDR3 extends over 14 amino acids. V lost 3 bases and J 5 bases, leaving 13 bases between the germline ends. CDR3 protein: CASSMPGSRTEAFF. CDR3 sequence (DNA): TGTGCCAGTAGTATGCCAGGGTCTCGGACTGAAGCTTTCTTT.

This chain joins TRBV28 and TRBJ1-2; D possibly corresponds to TRBD1 (5 bases). The germline gives CDR1 MDHEN, CDR2 SYDVKM. Trimming cost V 6 bases and J 3 bases, with 8 bases left between them. This CDR3 has 12 residues. Here the CDR3 DNA reads TGTGCCAGCAGCATAGGGGACTATGGCTACACCTTC. Encoded protein: CASSIGDYGYTF.

The chain is built from TRBV7-9 and TRBJ2-1; TRBD2 might be the D (5 bases). Germline V gives CDR1 SEHNR, CDR2 FQNEAQ (reference sequence). With 9 bases removed from V and 7 bases from J, the gap between germline ends came to 16 bases. The CDR3 has 13 amino acids. The DNA for the CDR3 is TGTGCCAGTGGCCCCGAAGAGGGAAATGAGCAGTTCTTC. This encodes CASGPEEGNEQFF.

V and J are TRBV6-5 and TRBJ1-5, with 10 bases lining up with TRBD1. Per germline, CDR1 MNHEY and CDR2 SVGAGI. CDR3 length equals 15 residues. The V gene end was trimmed by 6 bases and the J gene end by 4 bases; junction bases not matched to a gene: 6. The CDR3 nucleotides are TGTGCCAGCAGGAAAGACAGGGGGCGAAATCAGCCCCAGCATTTT. Amino acid sequence: CASRKDRGRNQPQHF.

The chain combines TRBV6-1 with TRBJ2-3; TRBD2 aligns across 14 bases. Germline loops: CDR1 MNHNS, CDR2 SASEGT. This CDR3 comprises 15 residues. J lost 7 bases, V lost 7 bases, and 7 bases had no gene match. The DNA for the CDR3 is TGTGCCAGCACCGCGACTAGCGGGGGGGCTCATACGCAGTATTTT. Residues: CASTATSGGAHTQYF.

Comments on this clone: Different DNA sequences within this sample yield the same CDR3. The chain combines TRBV5-1 with TRBJ2-5, with D uncertain. The ends were cut back, 0 bases at V and 1 base at J, with 4 bases in the middle. The CDR3 is made up of 13 amino acids. Germline V gene lookup returns CDR1 SGHRS and CDR2 YFSETQ. The CDR3 DNA reads TGCGCCAGCAGCTTGGAGCCCCAAGAGACCCAGTACTTC. Its translation is CASSLEPQETQYF.

The chain carries TRBV27 and TRBJ2-2; D tentatively fits TRBD1 or TRBD2 (5 bases each). CDR3 length: 16 amino acids. Deletions cut 6 bases from V and 2 bases from J, with 16 bases between. Per germline, CDR1 MNHEY and CDR2 SMNVEV (reference sequence). CDR3 nucleotides: TGTGCCAGCAGGAGGTGGGACGGAGGAAACACCGGGGAGCTGTTTTTT. This gives the protein CASRRWDGGNTGELFF.

The chain employs TRBV10-1 and TRBJ2-3; perhaps D is TRBD1 or TRBD2 (5 bases each). The CDR3 covers 17 residues. Germline CDR1 reads WNHNN; CDR2 reads SYGVQD (reference sequence). Deletions cut 6 bases from V and 4 bases from J, with 23 bases between. The CDR3 DNA reads as TGCGCCAGCAGCCAAGGGGCGGGTAATCTTCGGGCAGATACGCAGTATTTT. Its protein product is CASSQGAGNLRADTQYF.

The chain links TRBV5-1 to TRBJ1-1; the match to TRBD1 covers 7 bases. CDR3 size: 13 residues. With V trimmed by 0 bases and J by 6 bases, 2 bases remained unmatched. Looked up from germline, CDR1 is SGHRS and CDR2 is YFSETQ. CDR3 protein: CASSLGRGPEAFF. CDR3 bases: TGCGCCAGCAGCTTGGGTAGGGGGCCTGAAGCTTTCTTT.

The gene calls are TRBV5-6 and TRBJ1-3; no definite D call. V lost 4 bases, J lost 2 bases, and 7 bases lay in between. CDR3 length equals 13 residues. Germline V CDR1 and CDR2: SGHDT, YYEEEE. The CDR3, as DNA: TGTGCCAGCAGCACCTCTGCTGGAAACACCATATATTTT. Amino acids: CASSTSAGNTIYF.